Listed below are T cell receptor beta chains from one sample, sequenced in a study of T cell responses to AZD1222 COVID-19 vaccine. Assay used: immunoSEQ multiplex PCR; TCRdb lists only in-frame clones, some missing. The sample includes under 200,000 clones, just over 90% seen only once; the top ten take approximately 4%. The starting material was peripheral blood, obtained 28 days after the second dose of the MenACWY control vaccine. The receptor set was obtained from an adult who received the MenACWY meningococcal vaccine as a control. Both conserved end residues are part of each CDR3. The order of the fields is V gene, D gene, J gene, clone size, CDR3 DNA, CDR3 protein. D genes are given only for firm matches. Where a row states a size, it is once, few, many or the class of an expanded clone; other rows omit it.

>TRBV15|.|TRBJ1-1|.
TGTGCCACCCTCTCGAGGAACACTGAAGCTTTCTTT
CATLSRNTEAFF
>TRBV14|TRBD1|TRBJ1-1|.
TGTGCCAGCAGCCAAGGAGGACAGGGGATGAACACTGAAGCTTTCTTT
CASSQGGQGMNTEAFF
>TRBV29-1|TRBD1|TRBJ1-2|.
TGCAGCGCGACCGGGACAGGGGATTCCTATGGCTACACCTTC
CSATGTGDSYGYTF
>TRBV5-4|.|TRBJ1-2|.
TGTGCCAGCAGCTTGGATGGAGGGTGGGGTGGCTACACCTTC
CASSLDGGWGGYTF
>TRBV5-1|.|TRBJ1-1|.
TGCGCCAGCAGCTTGGTTCCGGGCTCGGGTGAAGCTTTCTTT
CASSLVPGSGEAFF
>TRBV15|.|TRBJ1-3|.
TGTGCCACCAGCAGCCCTCAGGGAAACACCATATATTTT
CATSSPQGNTIYF
>TRBV24-1|.|TRBJ2-3|.
TGTGCCACCAGAAACCGGGACAACACAGATACGCAGTATTTT
CATRNRDNTDTQYF
>TRBV18|.|TRBJ1-5|.
TGTGCCAGCTCCCGGGAGGGGCGGAGGGATCAGCCCCAGCATTTT
CASSREGRRDQPQHF
>TRBV5-4|.|TRBJ1-2|.
TGTGCCAGCACCATTGGGGGGACACGGAGGACCTATGGCTACACCTTC
CASTIGGTRRTYGYTF
>TRBV6-2/TRBV6-3|.|TRBJ2-3|once
TGTGCCAGCAGTTACCAGGGACGGCTAGGCACAGATACGCAGTATTTT
CASSYQGRLGTDTQYF
>TRBV29-1|TRBD1|TRBJ1-1|.
TGCAGCGGGGTGCCCGGGACAGGGTCTTGGAACACTGAAGCTTTCTTT
CSGVPGTGSWNTEAFF
>TRBV3-1/TRBV3-2|TRBD2|TRBJ2-6|once
TGTGCCAGCAGTCTGCTAGCGGGAGGGCCTGGGGCCAACGTCCTGACTTTC
CASSLLAGGPGANVLTF
>TRBV10-2|.|TRBJ2-1|.
TGCGCCAGCAGGAACACGGGTCGGGAAAGCTCCTACAATGAGCAGTTCTTC
CASRNTGRESSYNEQFF
>TRBV14|.|TRBJ1-4|.
TGTGCCAGTTCCTTCGGACGGAATGAAAAACTGTTTTTT
CASSFGRNEKLFF
>TRBV4-1|.|TRBJ2-7|.
TGCGCCAGCAGCCAAGTGGGAGTGGCCTACGAGCAGTACTTC
CASSQVGVAYEQYF
>TRBV10-3|.|TRBJ1-2|.
TGTGCCATCAGTGTAACTCTCGGGGGCTACACCTTC
CAISVTLGGYTF
>TRBV30|TRBD2|TRBJ2-7|.
TGTGCCTGGGCCCTAGCGGGGCTAGCCTACGAGCAGTACTTC
CAWALAGLAYEQYF
>TRBV18|.|TRBJ2-2|.
TGTGCCAGCTCACCCCGTCGGGGTGGGGACACCGGGGAGCTGTTTTTT
CASSPRRGGDTGELFF
>TRBV7-9|.|TRBJ2-1|.
TGTGCCAGCAGCTTTCGTGAACCGGGTAGGGTAAATGAGCAGTTCTTC
CASSFREPGRVNEQFF
>TRBV29-1|.|TRBJ2-1|few
TGCAGCGTTGAAGCTCATTTACAGGGTCTTGAGCAGTTCTTC
CSVEAHLQGLEQFF
>TRBV7-9|TRBD1|TRBJ1-4|once
TGTGCCGGAGGGACAGCAACTAATGAAAAACTGTTTTTT
CAGGTATNEKLFF
>TRBV5-1|.|TRBJ2-5|.
TGCGCCAGCAGCTTGCGTCCTCTAGAGACCCAGTACTTC
CASSLRPLETQYF
>TRBV3-1/TRBV3-2|.|TRBJ1-4|.
TGTGCCAGCAGCCAGACCCTCCGGGTCTTCAATGAAAAACTGTTTTTT
CASSQTLRVFNEKLFF
>TRBV9|.|TRBJ1-5|.
TGTGCCAGCAGCGTAGGTTTAGGGACTCAGCCCCAGCATTTT
CASSVGLGTQPQHF
>TRBV19|TRBD2|TRBJ2-5|.
TGTGCCAGTAGTCCATGGGCTAGCGGGAGCAGGGAGACCCAGTACTTC
CASSPWASGSRETQYF
>TRBV10-2|.|TRBJ1-6|.
TGCGCCAGCAGTGAGGGATACAGAAGTTCACCCCTCCACTTT
CASSEGYRSSPLHF
>TRBV5-1|TRBD1|TRBJ2-7|.
TGCGCCAGCAGCTTGGACAGGGGGGTTGGGGAGCAGTACTTC
CASSLDRGVGEQYF
>TRBV5-1|.|TRBJ1-4|.
TGCGCCAGCAGCGCCTCCTCGGGAACTAATGAAAAACTGTTTTTT
CASSASSGTNEKLFF
>TRBV19|.|TRBJ1-2|.
TGTGCCAGTAGTGGAAGACAGGATAGATATGGCTACACCTTC
CASSGRQDRYGYTF
>TRBV7-2|.|TRBJ2-5|.
TGTGCCAGCAGCTATCTGACAGGTTTAGAAGAGACCCAGTACTTC
CASSYLTGLEETQYF